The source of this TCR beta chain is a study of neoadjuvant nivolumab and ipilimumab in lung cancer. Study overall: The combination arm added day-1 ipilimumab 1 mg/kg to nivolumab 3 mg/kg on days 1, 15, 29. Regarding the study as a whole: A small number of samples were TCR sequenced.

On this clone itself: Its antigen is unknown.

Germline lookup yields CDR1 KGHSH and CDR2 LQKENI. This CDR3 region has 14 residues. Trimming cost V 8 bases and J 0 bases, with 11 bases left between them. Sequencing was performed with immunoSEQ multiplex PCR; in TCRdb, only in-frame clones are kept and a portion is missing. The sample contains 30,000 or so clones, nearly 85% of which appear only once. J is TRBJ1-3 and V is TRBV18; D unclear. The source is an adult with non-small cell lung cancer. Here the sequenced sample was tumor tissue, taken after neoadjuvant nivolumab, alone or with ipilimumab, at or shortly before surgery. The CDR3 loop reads CASLPGSSGNTIYF. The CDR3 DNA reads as TGTGCCAGCCTACCGGGTTCCTCTGGAAACACCATATATTTT. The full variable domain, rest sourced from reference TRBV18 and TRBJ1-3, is NAGVMQNPRHLVRRRGQEARLRCSPMKGHSHVYWYRQLPEEGLKFMVYLQKENIIDESGMPKERFSAEFPKEGPSILRIQQVVRGDSAAYFCASLPGSSGNTIYFGEGSWLTVV.